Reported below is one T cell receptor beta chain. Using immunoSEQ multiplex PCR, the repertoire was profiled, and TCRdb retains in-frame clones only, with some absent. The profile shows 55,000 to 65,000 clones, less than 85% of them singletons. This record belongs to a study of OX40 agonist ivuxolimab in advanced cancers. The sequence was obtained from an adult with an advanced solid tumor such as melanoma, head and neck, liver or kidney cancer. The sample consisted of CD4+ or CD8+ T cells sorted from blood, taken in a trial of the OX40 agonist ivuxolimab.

The CDR3: CASREYNSPLHF. CDR3 DNA sequence: TGTGCCAGCAGGGAGTATAATTCACCCCTCCACTTT. The chain recombines TRBV2 with TRBJ1-6; D not resolved. In germline, CDR1 is SNHLY, CDR2 FYNNEI. The CDR3 length is 12 residues. V lost 6 bases and J 4 bases, leaving 4 bases between the germline ends.